This entry lists 26 T cell receptor beta chains sequenced from one sample in a study of long-term antiretroviral therapy in people with HIV. Researchers ran immunoSEQ v3.0 at survey level. The protocol was immunoSEQ multiplex PCR, while the TCRdb copy is restricted to in-frame clones and leaves out a portion. The data contain 20,000 or so clones, around 81% of them singletons. Material: unsorted PBMCs, obtained 2.2 years after starting antiretroviral therapy. The source is a man between 50 and 59 years old with HIV.

The rearrangement links TRBV9 to TRBJ2-5; D is uncertain. There are 17 residues in the CDR3. Trimming pared 3 bases from V and 4 bases from J, leaving 22 bases between. Per germline, CDR1 SGDLS and CDR2 YYNGEE. The CDR3 bases are TGTGCCAGCAGCGCCGAAGGAGTTTGGGGTATAGCAGAGACCCAGTACTTC. Its translation is CASSAEGVWGIAETQYF.

The V call is TRBV4-1, the J call TRBJ2-7; a weak D match, TRBD1 (6 bases). This CDR3 comprises 17 residues. The germline V gene encodes CDR1 MGHRA and CDR2 YSYEKL. With 2 bases removed from V and 2 bases from J, the gap between germline ends came to 19 bases. The CDR3 region has the DNA TGCGCCAGCAGCCAATACCTTACCGGGACACCACCCTACGAGCAGTACTTC. This gives the protein CASSQYLTGTPPYEQYF.

The V call is TRBV2, the J call TRBJ1-5; no firm D call. In germline, CDR1 is SNHLY, CDR2 FYNNEI. There are 15 residues in the CDR3. Trimming took off 3 bases at V and 0 bases at J, with 9 bases between the two ends. The CDR3 DNA sequence: TGTGCCAGCAGTGAGGGAGGGTATAGCAATCAGCCCCAGCATTTT. Residues: CASSEGGYSNQPQHF. Looking up the rest from reference TRBV2 and TRBJ1-5 gives the full variable domain: EPEVTQTPSHQVTQMGQEVILRCVPISNHLYFYWYRQILGQKVEFLVSFYNNEISEKSEIFDDQFSVERPDGSNFTLKIRSTKLEDSAMYFCASSEGGYSNQPQHFGDGTRLSIL.

V is TRBV2 and J is TRBJ2-5; D not certain. CDR1 is SNHLY, CDR2 FYNNEI, per germline. Trimming shortened V by 6 bases and J by 4 bases, and 18 bases separated the two germline ends. The length of the CDR3 is 15 residues. CDR3 nucleotides: TGTGCCAGCAGAGCCTTCGTCGCGTGGCCAGAGACCCAGTACTTC. Translation gives CASRAFVAWPETQYF. Full variable domain (missing parts from reference TRBV2 and TRBJ2-5): EPEVTQTPSHQVTQMGQEVILRCVPISNHLYFYWYRQILGQKVEFLVSFYNNEISEKSEIFDDQFSVERPDGSNFTLKIRSTKLEDSAMYFCASRAFVAWPETQYFGPGTRLLVL.

The chain uses TRBV5-4 and TRBJ2-7, with TRBD2 identical over 13 bases. This CDR3 has 14 residues. V gave up 3 bases and J gave up 7 bases; unmatched junction bases: 4. Germline assignment: CDR1 SGHNT and CDR2 YYREEE (reference sequence). CDR3 DNA: TGTGCCAGCAGCTCGGGACTAGCGGGACTGGAGCAGTACTTC. Amino acids: CASSSGLAGLEQYF.

The chain is built from TRBV6-1 and TRBJ2-7; D possibly matches TRBD1 or TRBD2 (6 bases each). Germline CDR1 and CDR2: MNHNS and SASEGT. The V gene lost 9 bases and the J gene lost 5 bases, with 20 bases spanning the gap. The CDR3 totals 14 residues. The CDR3 spells CARRSTYREDEQYF. The CDR3 nucleotides are TGTGCCAGACGATCCACTTACAGGGAGGACGAGCAGTACTTC.

The chain joins TRBV7-2 to TRBJ2-7; the D gene is possibly TRBD1 (8 bases). The ends were cut back, 3 bases at V and 6 bases at J, with 18 bases in the middle. The CDR3 runs 15 residues. Germline assignment: CDR1 SGHTA and CDR2 FQGNSA. DNA for the CDR3: TGTGCCAGCAGCTTCCCTAGCGGACAGGGCCGCGAGCAGTACTTC. It codes for CASSFPSGQGREQYF.

The rearrangement links TRBV10-3 to TRBJ1-2; D unresolved. The CDR3 covers 12 residues. In germline, CDR1 is ENHRY, CDR2 SYGVKD. The V end was cut by 8 bases, the J end by 5 bases, with 12 bases between. The CDR3 region is CAIGILGYGYTF. In DNA, the CDR3 is TGTGCCATCGGGATCTTGGGGTATGGCTACACCTTC.

The chain employs TRBV4-3 and TRBJ1-2, with D perhaps matching TRBD1 (6 bases). CDR1 LGHNA and CDR2 YSLEER come from the germline V gene. Trimming left V 1 base short and J 8 bases short, with 20 bases between. The CDR3 extends over 16 amino acids. CDR3 region: CASSQVGGFGNRGYTF. CDR3 nucleotide sequence: TGCGCCAGCAGCCAAGTAGGGGGGTTCGGGAATAGGGGCTACACCTTC.

A note on this clone: Within the sample, other DNA sequences also encode this same CDR3. The rearrangement links TRBV5-4 to TRBJ2-3; maybe TRBD2 (5 bases). Trimming stripped 4 bases from V and 5 bases from J, with 17 bases between. Germline CDR1 and CDR2: SGHNT and YYREEE (reference sequence). The CDR3 has 15 residues. The chain's CDR3 is CASSLKTREGDTQYF. CDR3 sequence (DNA): TGTGCCAGCAGCCTGAAAACTAGAGAGGGAGATACGCAGTATTTT.

The gene calls are TRBV11-1 and TRBJ2-5; 9 bases agree with TRBD1. The CDR3 is 15 residues long. Germline values: CDR1 SGHAT, CDR2 FQDESV (reference sequence). V dropped 1 base and J dropped 2; count of bases not matched to a gene: 2. The CDR3: CASSLGDRAQETQYF. The CDR3 DNA sequence: TGTGCCAGCAGCTTAGGGGACAGGGCGCAAGAGACCCAGTACTTC.

This sequence joins TRBV28 and TRBJ2-2; D remains unclear. CDR3 length equals 13 residues. Germline CDR1 and CDR2: MDHEN and SYDVKM. The V end was cut by 2 bases, the J end by 1 base, with 2 bases between. DNA for the CDR3: TGTGCCAGCAGTTTAATGAACACCGGGGAGCTGTTTTTT. Encoded protein: CASSLMNTGELFF.

The chain couples TRBV29-1 to TRBJ1-5; D not resolved. The CDR3 loop spans 13 amino acids. Germline V gene sequence: CDR1 SQVTM, CDR2 ANQGSEA. The V end lost 5 bases, the J end lost 3 bases, and 11 bases lay between the germline ends. CDR3 coding DNA: TGCAGCGTTCGGACCGGAATCAATCAGCCCCAGCATTTT. Amino acids: CSVRTGINQPQHF.

V and J are TRBV28 and TRBJ2-4, with no clear D. Trimming stripped 4 bases from V and 0 bases from J, with 13 bases between. The CDR3 runs 16 residues. CDR1 is MDHEN, CDR2 SYDVKM, per germline. The CDR3 loop reads CASSSLGRGAKNIQYF. The CDR3 coding sequence is TGTGCCAGCAGTTCTTTAGGCAGAGGAGCCAAAAACATTCAGTACTTC.

The rearrangement links TRBV7-6 to TRBJ2-5; D gene unclear. With 0 bases removed from V and 6 bases from J, the gap between germline ends came to 5 bases. The CDR3 is 12 amino acids. Germline lookup yields CDR1 SGHVS and CDR2 FNYEAQ. This chain's CDR3 is CASSLAWKTQYF. The DNA for the CDR3 is TGTGCCAGCAGCTTAGCTTGGAAGACCCAGTACTTC.

The chain carries TRBV19 and TRBJ2-1, with 10 positions matching TRBD2. The CDR3 is 16 amino acids. Trimming took 1 base from V and 6 from J; bases not matched to a gene: 6. CDR1 and CDR2 from the germline V gene are LNHDA and SQIVND (reference sequence). The CDR3 spells CASSIGGSGGSNEQFF. The CDR3 DNA sequence: TGTGCCAGTAGTATAGGGGGTAGCGGGGGGTCCAATGAGCAGTTCTTC. The whole variable domain, filled in from reference TRBV19 and TRBJ2-1, reads DGGITQSPKYLFRKEGQNVTLSCEQNLNHDAMYWYRQDPGQGLRLIYYSQIVNDFQKGDIAEGYSVSREKKESFPLTVTSAQKNPTAFYLCASSIGGSGGSNEQFFGPGTRLTVL.

The chain uses TRBV28 and TRBJ2-5, with 8 bases aligning to TRBD1. The CDR3 sequence is 14 residues long. The ends lost 6 bases at V and 3 bases at J; junction bases unmatched: 6. Germline loops: CDR1 MDHEN, CDR2 SYDVKM. For the CDR3, the DNA is TGTGCCAGCAGCGAGTCGGGACAGGAAGAGACCCAGTACTTC. Translated, it gives CASSESGQEETQYF.

CDR3 amino acids: CASRSGLAGTDTQYF. The CDR3 coding sequence is TGTGCCAGCAGGAGCGGACTAGCAGGGACAGATACGCAGTATTTT. This sequence joins TRBV6-5 and TRBJ2-3, with TRBD2 identical over 8 bases. The CDR3 contains 15 residues. V was clipped by 6 bases and J by 3 bases; unmatched bases: 8. Per germline, CDR1 MNHEY and CDR2 SVGAGI.

This clone occurred once. This chain connects TRBV7-3 to TRBJ2-3; no clear D. The V gene lost 5 bases and the J gene lost 1 base, with 10 bases spanning the gap. The CDR3 contains 14 residues. CDR1 is SGHTA and CDR2 is FQGTGA in the germline V gene. CDR3 sequence: CASSPQSGTDTQYF. CDR3 bases: TGTGCCAGCAGCCCCCAAAGCGGCACAGATACGCAGTATTTT.

CDR3 amino acids: CASSVESAGSRTQTGELFF. CDR3 bases: TGTGCCAGCAGCGTAGAATCGGCGGGATCAAGGACGCAGACCGGGGAGCTGTTTTTT. The rearrangement joins TRBV9 to TRBJ2-2; D is perhaps TRBD2 (6 bases). Germline V gene sequence: CDR1 SGDLS, CDR2 YYNGEE. This CDR3 has 19 amino acids. V dropped 0 bases and J dropped 5 bases, with 23 bases sitting between them.

Only a few counts were recorded for this clone. The CDR3 sequence: CSVEPFGRNYGYTF. DNA of the CDR3: TGCAGCGTTGAACCATTCGGACGGAACTATGGCTACACCTTC. This chain links TRBV29-1 with TRBJ1-2; D unresolved. The V and J ends lost 2 bases and 2 bases respectively, with 12 bases between them. The CDR3 runs 14 residues. Per the germline V gene, CDR1 is SQVTM and CDR2 is ANQGSEA.

V is TRBV19 and J is TRBJ2-3; TRBD1 agrees at 8 bases. The ends lost 5 bases at V and 2 bases at J; junction bases unmatched: 6. Per germline, CDR1 LNHDA and CDR2 SQIVND (reference sequence). The CDR3 runs to 15 residues. CDR3: CASSPMGQVTDTQYF. The CDR3 coding sequence is TGTGCCAGTAGTCCCATGGGACAGGTCACAGATACGCAGTATTTT.

Concerning this clone itself: The junction departs from germline at one end; a sequencing error may be responsible. The CDR3 coding sequence is TGTGCCAGCAGCTTAGATGGCCGGACAAACCGTTTT. Translated, it gives CASSLDGRTNRF. The chain joins TRBV7-2 to TRBJ1-3; a weak D match, TRBD1 (5 bases). This CDR3 contains 12 residues. The germline gives CDR1 SGHTA, CDR2 FQGNSA.

The J gene is TRBJ2-5, the V gene TRBV15; 8 nucleotides match TRBD1. This CDR3 comprises 15 residues. Germline loops: CDR1 LNHNV, CDR2 YYDKDF (reference sequence). V gave up 0 bases and J gave up 4 bases; unmatched junction bases: 4. DNA for the CDR3: TGTGCCACCAGCAGAGACGGCAGGGGGCGAGAGACCCAGTACTTC. Protein: CATSRDGRGRETQYF.

The V and J genes are TRBV6-5 and TRBJ1-1, with a tentative D call TRBD1 (6 bases). CDR1 MNHEY and CDR2 SVGAGI come from the germline V gene. The V and J ends lost 4 bases and 4 bases respectively, with 16 bases between them. This CDR3 spans 15 amino acids. The CDR3 loop is CASSFTGLRSTEAFF. CDR3 in DNA: TGTGCCAGCAGTTTTACAGGGTTGAGGAGCACTGAAGCTTTCTTT.

J is TRBJ1-5 and V is TRBV7-2; unclear D gene. Germline values: CDR1 SGHTA, CDR2 FQGNSA. The CDR3 runs 14 residues. V was cut by 1 base and J by 6 bases, with 10 bases left in between. This CDR3 is CASSLEWRSQPQHF. CDR3 DNA sequence: TGTGCCAGCAGCTTAGAGTGGAGGAGTCAGCCCCAGCATTTT.